These 29 T cell receptor beta chains were all obtained from the same sample, sequenced in a study of T cells in Graves' hyperthyroidism and ophthalmopathy. Amplified TCR beta CDR3 regions came from RNA transcripts. The HTBI primer set was used in a first-round RT-PCR of the TCR CDR3. TCRdb recomputed calls from the multiplex PCR reads with MiXCR, one row per CDR3 protein. Of hundreds of thousands of distinct CDR3 sequences listed, roughly 15% were seen once; the top ten hold 3.8%. Sequencing used blood. These TCRs come from a woman aged 25 to 39 with Graves' hyperthyroidism.

This rearrangement joins TRBV10-3 to TRBJ2-1; D is perhaps TRBD1 (5 bases). The CDR3 consists of 13 residues. The germline V and J ends were trimmed by 10 bases and 0 bases, with 10 bases remaining between them. The germline V gene encodes CDR1 ENHRY and CDR2 SYGVKD. CDR3 bases: TGTGCCACCTGGGGCGGCTCCTACAATGAGCAGTTCTTC. This codes for CATWGGSYNEQFF.

This clonotype was picked up many times. This chain links TRBV20-1 with TRBJ2-1; TRBD2 matches at 7 bases. The germline CDR1 and CDR2 sequences are DFQATT and SNEGSKA (reference sequence). The CDR3 is 14 amino acids. After removal of 0 bases from V and 4 bases from J, the junction contained 3 bases not matched to a gene. CDR3 nucleotide sequence: TGCAGTGCTAGAGATCCTAGCGGATACAATGAGCAGTTCTTC. It yields the protein CSARDPSGYNEQFF.

The table lists this clonotype with a few counts. The rearrangement uses TRBV27 and TRBJ1-2, with unresolved D. CDR3 size: 13 residues. Germline V gene lookup returns CDR1 MNHEY and CDR2 SMNVEV (reference sequence). The V end was cut by 8 bases, the J end by 5 bases, with 15 bases between. The CDR3: CASGPVGGYGYTF. The CDR3 DNA reads TGTGCCAGCGGACCTGTCGGCGGGTATGGCTACACCTTC.

This clonotype was recorded many times. At one of its ends the junction is not consistent with the germline gene, which may arise from a read error. This chain joins TRBV4-1 and TRBJ2-1; perhaps TRBD1 as D (6 bases). This CDR3 spans 12 amino acids. The V gene's germline CDR1 is MGHRA and CDR2 YSYEKL. The CDR3 bases are TGTGCCAGCAGCCAAGTTAGGGGGGAGCAGTTCTTC. Protein sequence: CASSQVRGEQFF.

There are many counts of this clonotype. V and J are TRBV28 and TRBJ2-3, with TRBD1 identical over 10 bases. The CDR3 runs to 19 residues. Per the germline V gene, CDR1 is MDHEN and CDR2 is SYDVKM. V lost 8 bases and J lost 2; bases outside the gene matches: 19. The CDR3 spells CASRTDRGLPLIDTDTQYF. The CDR3 DNA reads TGTGCCAGCCGGACCGACAGGGGGCTTCCCTTAATCGACACAGATACGCAGTATTTT. Supplemented by reference TRBV28 and TRBJ2-3, the full variable domain reads DVKVTQSSRYLVKRTGEKVFLECVQDMDHENMFWYRQDPGLGLRLIYFSYDVKMKEKGDIPEGYSVSREKKERFSLILESASTNQTSMYLCASRTDRGLPLIDTDTQYFGPGTRLTVL.

At least ten counts were recorded for this clonotype. CDR3 in amino acids: CASSFSGRAGYNEQFF. For the CDR3, the DNA is TGTGCCAGCAGCTTCTCGGGCAGGGCGGGATACAATGAGCAGTTCTTC. The gene calls are TRBV7-9 and TRBJ2-1; weak D call: TRBD2 (6 bases). The length of the CDR3 is 16 residues. Germline CDR1 is SEHNR and CDR2 is FQNEAQ (reference sequence). The V gene lost 3 bases and the J gene lost 4 bases, with 16 bases spanning the gap.

Many counts were recorded for this clonotype. CDR3 region: CASRRDTSYEQYF. For the CDR3, the DNA is TGTGCCAGCAGACGGGACACGTCCTACGAGCAGTACTTC. The chain employs TRBV6-1 and TRBJ2-7; tentatively, D is TRBD1 (6 bases). The CDR3 contains 13 residues. The germline CDR1 and CDR2 sequences are MNHNS and SASEGT. V lost 6 bases, J lost 1 base, and 10 bases lay in between.

Many counts were recorded for this clonotype. V usage is TRBV28 and J usage is TRBJ2-1, with D maybe TRBD2 (6 bases). V was cut by 2 bases and J by 2 bases, with 10 bases left in between. This CDR3 comprises 15 residues. Germline V lookup: CDR1 MDHEN, CDR2 SYDVKM. The CDR3 region is CASSLLAITYNEQFF. DNA for the CDR3: TGTGCCAGCAGTTTACTAGCGATAACCTACAATGAGCAGTTCTTC.

This clonotype occurred many times. The chain recombines TRBV12-3 or TRBV12-4 with TRBJ1-4; maybe TRBD1 (5 bases). This CDR3 contains 15 residues. Trimming cost V 6 bases and J 4 bases, with 15 bases left between them. The CDR3 DNA reads as TGTGCCAGCAGGTGGGCTGGGGGTAGTAATGAAAAACTGTTTTTT. Translation gives CASRWAGGSNEKLFF.

To note about this clonotype: This may be a read error, as it is one base from a much larger clone. V is TRBV10-3 and J is TRBJ2-1; a weak D match, TRBD1 (5 bases). The CDR3 is made up of 13 amino acids. V was pared by 5 bases and J by 10 bases, with 15 bases between. The germline V gene has CDR1 ENHRY and CDR2 SYGVKD. DNA for the CDR3: TGTGCCATCAGTACGGACACCGCCTACGAGCAGTTCTTC. Translated, it gives CAISTDTAYEQFF.

This clonotype was counted only a few times. The V gene is TRBV20-1, the J gene TRBJ2-1; D is uncertain. Germline loops: CDR1 DFQATT, CDR2 SNEGSKA (reference sequence). V was trimmed by 6 bases and J by 9 bases, leaving 15 bases between them. The CDR3 spans 12 residues. CDR3: CSAPPPSGEQFF. CDR3 DNA sequence: TGCAGTGCCCCCCCTCCCTCCGGTGAGCAGTTCTTC.

This clonotype was recorded a few times. The chain has TRBV11-2 and TRBJ2-4, with TRBD1 as a possible D gene (6 bases). The germline V and J ends were trimmed by 0 bases and 0 bases, with 12 bases remaining between them. The CDR3 loop spans 17 amino acids. Germline assignment: CDR1 SGHAT and CDR2 FQNNGV. The CDR3 region is CASSLDYRELAKNIQYF. CDR3 in DNA: TGTGCCAGCAGCTTAGATTACAGGGAGCTAGCCAAAAACATTCAGTACTTC. The full variable domain, rest sourced from reference TRBV11-2 and TRBJ2-4, is EAGVAQSPRYKIIEKRQSVAFWCNPISGHATLYWYQQILGQGPKLLIQFQNNGVVDDSQLPKDRFSAERLKGVDSTLKIQPAKLEDSAVYLCASSLDYRELAKNIQYFGAGTRLSVL.

This clonotype was seen many times. Here the CDR3 DNA reads TGTGCCAGCAGCGTTGGCAGCGGGAGAGGGGAGACCCAGTACTTC. Encoded protein: CASSVGSGRGETQYF. The genes are TRBV9 and TRBJ2-5; 8 positions match TRBD2. Germline-derived CDR1 and CDR2 are SGDLS and YYNGEE. V was pared by 2 bases and J by 5 bases, with 8 bases of the junction left unmatched. This CDR3 is built from 15 residues. The complete variable domain, with remaining parts taken from reference TRBV9 and TRBJ2-5, reads DSGVTQTPKHLITATGQRVTLRCSPRSGDLSVYWYQQSLDQGLQFLIQYYNGEERAKGNILERFSAQQFPDLHSELNLSSLELGDSALYFCASSVGSGRGETQYFGPGTRLLVL.

This clonotype was seen a few times. This sequence joins TRBV11-3 and TRBJ1-2; D is possibly TRBD1 (6 bases). Germline-derived CDR1 and CDR2 are SGHNT and YENEEA. There are 15 residues in the CDR3. Trimming left V 5 bases short and J 6 bases short, with 19 bases between. The CDR3 nucleotides read TGTGCCAGCAGCCCTAAGCTTGGACAGTCTCATGGCTACACCTTC. It yields the protein CASSPKLGQSHGYTF.

This sequence joins TRBV5-1 and TRBJ2-7, with a tentative D call TRBD1 (6 bases). The CDR3 loop spans 16 amino acids. Germline V gene sequence: CDR1 SGHRS, CDR2 YFSETQ. Trimming took off 0 bases at V and 3 bases at J, with 16 bases between the two ends. The CDR3 reads CASSLGGNRVGYEQYF. The CDR3 DNA is TGCGCCAGCAGCTTGGGGGGAAACAGGGTCGGCTACGAGCAGTACTTC.

This clonotype has at least ten counts. The chain is built from TRBV7-2 and TRBJ2-7, with 8 bases identical to TRBD1. The CDR3 length is 13 residues. Germline V gives CDR1 SGHTA, CDR2 FQGNSA. V shed 6 bases and J 5 bases; nucleotides not matched to a gene: 6. In DNA, the CDR3 is TGTGCCAGCAGACAGGGGGTTTCGGACGAGCAGTACTTC. Amino acids: CASRQGVSDEQYF.

V is TRBV10-3 and J is TRBJ2-1; 9 bases fit TRBD2. Losses at the gene ends were 6 bases for V and 8 bases for J; bases not matched to a gene: 14. CDR3 length: 16 amino acids. CDR1 ENHRY and CDR2 SYGVKD come from the germline V gene. The CDR3 DNA follows: TGTGCCATCAGGGGCCCCTTGGCGGGAGGGCGCCATGAGCAGTTCTTC. This gives the protein CAIRGPLAGGRHEQFF.

This clonotype occurred many times. The V and J genes are TRBV10-3 and TRBJ1-1; 7 bases fit TRBD1. Germline loops: CDR1 ENHRY, CDR2 SYGVKD. With 7 bases clipped from V and 0 bases from J, the junction kept 5 bases outside the gene matches. This CDR3 is 14 amino acids long. The CDR3 region is CAINPTGMNTEAFF. The CDR3 nucleotides read TGTGCCATCAATCCGACAGGGATGAACACTGAAGCTTTCTTT.

This clonotype was detected once. At one boundary the junction diverges from the germline segment, which might be a read error. This chain joins TRBV12-3 or TRBV12-4 and TRBJ1-1, with 9 nucleotides matching TRBD1. CDR3 length: 14 residues. CDR3 region: CASSPDRGLTVAFF. DNA for the CDR3: TGTGCCAGCAGCCCGGACAGGGGTCTGACTGTAGCTTTCTTT.

The chain employs TRBV18 and TRBJ2-2, with no clear D. The V end was cut by 3 bases, the J end by 5 bases, with 10 bases between. The CDR3 covers 14 residues. CDR1 KGHSH and CDR2 LQKENI come from the germline V gene. The CDR3 spells CASSPKHRTGELFF. The DNA for the CDR3 is TGTGCCAGCTCACCGAAACACAGAACCGGGGAGCTGTTTTTT.

This clonotype was detected a few times. The rearrangement uses TRBV7-2 and TRBJ2-5; TRBD1 is a possible D gene (5 bases). There are 14 residues in the CDR3. Trimming shortened V by 5 bases and J by 5 bases, and 15 bases separated the two germline ends. Germline CDR1 is SGHTA and CDR2 is FQGNSA. Here the CDR3 reads CASSLKRRGETQYF. As DNA, the CDR3 is TGTGCCAGCAGCCTTAAGAGAAGGGGTGAGACCCAGTACTTC.

The rearrangement uses TRBV4-3 and TRBJ2-7; D is possibly TRBD1 (5 bases). V dropped 0 bases and J dropped 7 bases, with 16 bases sitting between them. Looked up from germline, CDR1 is LGHNA and CDR2 is YSLEER. The CDR3 covers 15 residues. The CDR3 nucleotides are TGCGCCAGCAGCCAAGATCCCCAGGGCTGGGGTGAGCAGTACTTC. Its translation is CASSQDPQGWGEQYF.

This clonotype was found many times. This rearrangement joins TRBV28 to TRBJ1-1; D call uncertain. V dropped 6 bases and J dropped 6 bases, with 8 bases sitting between them. Germline assignment: CDR1 MDHEN and CDR2 SYDVKM. The CDR3 contains 11 residues. CDR3 DNA sequence: TGTGCCAGCAGACATGGGCCTGAAGCTTTCTTT. The encoded protein is CASRHGPEAFF. The variable domain in full, completed from reference TRBV28 and TRBJ1-1, reads DVKVTQSSRYLVKRTGEKVFLECVQDMDHENMFWYRQDPGLGLRLIYFSYDVKMKEKGDIPEGYSVSREKKERFSLILESASTNQTSMYLCASRHGPEAFFGQGTRLTVV.

In the case of this clonotype: The final CDR3 position lacks the conserved phenylalanine or tryptophan, pointing to a likely read error. V and J are TRBV7-3 and TRBJ2-7, with unresolved D. Trimming stripped 2 bases from V and 3 bases from J, with 14 bases between. The CDR3 is 15 residues long. CDR1 SGHTA and CDR2 FQGTGA come from the germline V gene. CDR3 nucleotides: TGTGCCAGCAGCTTACTCCCATCTCAGCTCTACGAGCAGTACCTC. Residues: CASSLLPSQLYEQYL.

In this sample, this clonotype turned up many times. The rearrangement joins TRBV6-5 to TRBJ2-1; 9 nucleotides agree with TRBD2. The CDR3 sequence is 19 residues long. Looked up from germline, CDR1 is MNHEY and CDR2 is SVGAGI. J gave up 2 bases and V 2 bases, and 13 bases lay outside the gene matches. The CDR3 DNA reads as TGTGCCAGCAGTTACCATCCAACACCAGCGGGAGGCACCTACAATGAGCAGTTCTTC. Amino acid sequence: CASSYHPTPAGGTYNEQFF.

The V and J genes are TRBV7-2 and TRBJ1-6; D uncertain. Germline CDR1 reads SGHTA; CDR2 reads FQGNSA. Deletions cut 5 bases from V and 10 bases from J, with 9 bases between. The CDR3 has 12 amino acids. The CDR3 coding sequence is TGTGCCAGCAGCCACCAGTCCTCACCCCTCCACTTT. This encodes CASSHQSSPLHF.

J is TRBJ2-7 and V is TRBV28, with 7 bases that match TRBD1. The V segment lost 6 bases and the J segment 5 bases; nucleotides outside the gene matches: 16. This CDR3 contains 16 residues. Germline CDR1 MDHEN, CDR2 SYDVKM. DNA of the CDR3: TGTGCCAGCAGCCTAACGGGGATCCAGGGGGTCGACGAGCAGTACTTC. Protein sequence: CASSLTGIQGVDEQYF. The full variable domain, in which reference TRBV28 and TRBJ2-7 provide the parts outside the CDR3, is DVKVTQSSRYLVKRTGEKVFLECVQDMDHENMFWYRQDPGLGLRLIYFSYDVKMKEKGDIPEGYSVSREKKERFSLILESASTNQTSMYLCASSLTGIQGVDEQYFGPGTRLTVT.

This clonotype was detected a few times. The chain combines TRBV25-1 with TRBJ2-1, with 11 bases lining up with TRBD2. Unmatched junction bases numbered 5, after V lost 2 bases and J lost 5 bases. CDR1 and CDR2 from the germline V gene are MGHDK and SYGVNS. The CDR3 runs 16 residues. The CDR3 loop is CASSELSSGGDNEQFF. The CDR3, as DNA: TGTGCCAGCAGTGAACTGAGTAGCGGGGGGGACAATGAGCAGTTCTTC.

In this sample, this clonotype turned up many times. The gene calls are TRBV24-1 and TRBJ2-1, with 8 bases identical to TRBD1. The CDR3 contains 15 residues. CDR1 KGHDR and CDR2 SFDVKD come from the germline V gene. Germline trimming cut 5 bases from V and 6 bases from J; bases unmatched to any gene: 8. CDR3: CATSVQGASSNEQFF. CDR3 sequence (DNA): TGTGCCACCAGTGTTCAGGGGGCTTCGTCCAATGAGCAGTTCTTC.